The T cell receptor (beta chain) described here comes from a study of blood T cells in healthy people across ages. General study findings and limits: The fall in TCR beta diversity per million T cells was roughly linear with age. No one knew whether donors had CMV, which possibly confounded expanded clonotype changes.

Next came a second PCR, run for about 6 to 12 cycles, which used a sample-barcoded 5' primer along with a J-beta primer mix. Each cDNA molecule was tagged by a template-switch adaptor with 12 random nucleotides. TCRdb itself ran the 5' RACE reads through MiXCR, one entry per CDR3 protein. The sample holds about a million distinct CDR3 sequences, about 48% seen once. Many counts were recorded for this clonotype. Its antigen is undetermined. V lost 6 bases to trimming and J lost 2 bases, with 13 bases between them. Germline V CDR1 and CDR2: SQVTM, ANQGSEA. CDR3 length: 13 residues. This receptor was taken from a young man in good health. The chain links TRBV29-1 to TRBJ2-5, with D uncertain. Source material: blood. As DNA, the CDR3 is TGCAGCGTCCCCAGGACGGAACAAGAGACCCAGTACTTC. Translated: CSVPRTEQETQYF.